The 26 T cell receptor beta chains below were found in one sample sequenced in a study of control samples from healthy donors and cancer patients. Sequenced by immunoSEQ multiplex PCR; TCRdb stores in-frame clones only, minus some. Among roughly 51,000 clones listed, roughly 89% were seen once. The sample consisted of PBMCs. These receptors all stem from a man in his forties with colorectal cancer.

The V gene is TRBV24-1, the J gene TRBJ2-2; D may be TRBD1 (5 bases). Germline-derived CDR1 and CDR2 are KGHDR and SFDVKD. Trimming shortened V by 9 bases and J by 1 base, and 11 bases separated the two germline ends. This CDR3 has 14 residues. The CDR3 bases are TGTGCCACCTCAGGGCAGGTGAACACCGGGGAGCTGTTTTTT. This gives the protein CATSGQVNTGELFF.

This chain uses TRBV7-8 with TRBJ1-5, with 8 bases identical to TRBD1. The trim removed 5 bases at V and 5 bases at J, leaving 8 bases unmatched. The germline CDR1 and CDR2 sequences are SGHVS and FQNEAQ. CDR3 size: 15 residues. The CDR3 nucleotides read TGTGCCAGCAGCCACAGGGGGTCAAATCATCAGCCCCAGCATTTT. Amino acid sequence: CASSHRGSNHQPQHF.

CDR3 residues: CASSLEQGYGYTF. DNA for the CDR3: TGTGCCAGCAGCTTGGAACAGGGCTATGGCTACACCTTC. This sequence joins TRBV5-5 and TRBJ1-2, with D possibly matching TRBD1 (6 bases). Trimming cost V 0 bases and J 4 bases, with 7 bases left between them. The CDR3 is made up of 13 amino acids. CDR1 and CDR2 (germline): SGHKS, YYEKEE (reference sequence).

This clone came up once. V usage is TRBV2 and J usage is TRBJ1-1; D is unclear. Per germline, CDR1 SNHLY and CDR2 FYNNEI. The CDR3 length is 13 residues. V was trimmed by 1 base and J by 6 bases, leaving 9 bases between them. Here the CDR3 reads CASSEDSLAEAFF. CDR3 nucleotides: TGTGCCAGCAGTGAAGACTCATTAGCTGAAGCTTTCTTT.

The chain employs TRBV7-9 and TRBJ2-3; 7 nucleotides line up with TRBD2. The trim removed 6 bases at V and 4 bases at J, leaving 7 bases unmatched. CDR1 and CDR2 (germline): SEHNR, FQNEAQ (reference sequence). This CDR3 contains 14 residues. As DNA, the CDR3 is TGTGCCAGCAGTTCCCTGGGAGGGGCAGATACGCAGTATTTT. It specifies CASSSLGGADTQYF.

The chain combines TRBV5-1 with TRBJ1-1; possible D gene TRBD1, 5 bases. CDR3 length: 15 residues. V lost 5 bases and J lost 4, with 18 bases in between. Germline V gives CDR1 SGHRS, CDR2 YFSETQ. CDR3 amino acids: CASSEQVMGGTEAFF. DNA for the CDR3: TGCGCCAGCAGTGAACAGGTGATGGGTGGCACTGAAGCTTTCTTT.

The CDR3 nucleotides are TGTGCCACTAAATCACCGGGACTCACGAACACTGAAGCTTTCTTT. Its protein product is CATKSPGLTNTEAFF. The V call is TRBV19, the J call TRBJ1-1, with D possibly TRBD1 on 5 matching bases. CDR1 is LNHDA and CDR2 is SQIVND in the germline V gene (reference sequence). Trimming shortened V by 10 bases and J by 1 base, and 19 bases separated the two germline ends. The CDR3 is made up of 15 amino acids.

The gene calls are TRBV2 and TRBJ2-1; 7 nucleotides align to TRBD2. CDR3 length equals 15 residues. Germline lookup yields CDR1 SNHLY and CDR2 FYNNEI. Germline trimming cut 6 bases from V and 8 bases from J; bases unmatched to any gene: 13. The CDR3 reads CASRTLGGRGYEQFF. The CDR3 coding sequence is TGTGCCAGCAGAACTCTGGGCGGGAGAGGCTATGAGCAGTTCTTC.

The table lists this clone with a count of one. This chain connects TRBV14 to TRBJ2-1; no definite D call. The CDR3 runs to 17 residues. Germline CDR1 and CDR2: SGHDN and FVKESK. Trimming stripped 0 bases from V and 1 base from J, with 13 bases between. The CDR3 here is CASSQDGTTESYNEQFF. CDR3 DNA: TGTGCCAGCAGCCAAGATGGAACTACCGAGTCCTACAATGAGCAGTTCTTC.

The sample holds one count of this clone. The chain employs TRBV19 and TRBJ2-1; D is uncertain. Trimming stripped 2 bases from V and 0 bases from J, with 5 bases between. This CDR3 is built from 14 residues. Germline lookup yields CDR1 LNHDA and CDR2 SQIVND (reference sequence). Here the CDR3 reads CASSIKSSYNEQFF. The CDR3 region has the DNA TGTGCCAGTAGTATAAAGAGCTCCTACAATGAGCAGTTCTTC. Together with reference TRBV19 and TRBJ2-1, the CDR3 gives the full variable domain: DGGITQSPKYLFRKEGQNVTLSCEQNLNHDAMYWYRQDPGQGLRLIYYSQIVNDFQKGDIAEGYSVSREKKESFPLTVTSAQKNPTAFYLCASSIKSSYNEQFFGPGTRLTVL.

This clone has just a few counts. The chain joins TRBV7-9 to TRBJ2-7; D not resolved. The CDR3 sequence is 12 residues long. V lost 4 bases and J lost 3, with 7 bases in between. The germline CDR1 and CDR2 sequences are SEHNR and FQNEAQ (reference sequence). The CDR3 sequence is CASSSQNYEQYF. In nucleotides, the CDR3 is TGTGCCAGCAGCTCTCAGAACTACGAGCAGTACTTC.

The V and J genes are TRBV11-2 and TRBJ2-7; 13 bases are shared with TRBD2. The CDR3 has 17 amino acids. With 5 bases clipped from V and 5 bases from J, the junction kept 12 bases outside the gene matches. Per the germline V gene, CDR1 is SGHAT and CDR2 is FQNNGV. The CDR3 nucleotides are TGTGCCAGCAGCCGGCGGTCGGGACTAGCGGGAAAGGACGAGCAGTACTTC. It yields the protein CASSRRSGLAGKDEQYF.

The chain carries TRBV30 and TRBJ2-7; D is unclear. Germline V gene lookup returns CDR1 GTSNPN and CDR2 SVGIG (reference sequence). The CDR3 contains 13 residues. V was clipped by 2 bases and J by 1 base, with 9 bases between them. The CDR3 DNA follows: TGTGCCTGGAGTTTTATAGGGTCCTACGAGCAGTACTTC. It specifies CAWSFIGSYEQYF.

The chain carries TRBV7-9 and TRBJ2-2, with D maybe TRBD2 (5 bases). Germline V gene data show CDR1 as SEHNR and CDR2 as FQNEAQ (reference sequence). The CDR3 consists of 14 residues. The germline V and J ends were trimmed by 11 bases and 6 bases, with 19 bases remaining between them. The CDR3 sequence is CAPSRASAPGELFF. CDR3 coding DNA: TGTGCCCCCTCGAGGGCCTCCGCGCCCGGGGAGCTGTTTTTT.

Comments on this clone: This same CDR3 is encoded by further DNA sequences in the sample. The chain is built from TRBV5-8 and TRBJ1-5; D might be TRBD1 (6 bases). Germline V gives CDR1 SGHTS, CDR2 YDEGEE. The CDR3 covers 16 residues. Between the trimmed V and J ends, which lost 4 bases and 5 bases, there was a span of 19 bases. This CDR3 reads CASSLPEWTEDQPQHF. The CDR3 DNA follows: TGTGCCAGCAGCCTGCCCGAATGGACAGAGGATCAGCCCCAGCATTTT.

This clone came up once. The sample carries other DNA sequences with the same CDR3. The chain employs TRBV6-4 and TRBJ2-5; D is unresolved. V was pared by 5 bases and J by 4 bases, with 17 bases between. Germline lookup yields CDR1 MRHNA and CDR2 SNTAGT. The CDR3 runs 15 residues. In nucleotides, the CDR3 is TGTGCCAGCAGTCCGATAGCTGGAGAGATAGAGACCCAGTACTTC. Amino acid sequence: CASSPIAGEIETQYF.

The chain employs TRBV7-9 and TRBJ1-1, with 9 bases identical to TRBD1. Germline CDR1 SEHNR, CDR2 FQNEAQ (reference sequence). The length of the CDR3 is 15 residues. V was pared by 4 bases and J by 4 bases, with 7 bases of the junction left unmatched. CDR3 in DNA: TGTGCCAGCAGCTATAGGACAGGGGCGAGCACTGAAGCTTTCTTT. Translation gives CASSYRTGASTEAFF.

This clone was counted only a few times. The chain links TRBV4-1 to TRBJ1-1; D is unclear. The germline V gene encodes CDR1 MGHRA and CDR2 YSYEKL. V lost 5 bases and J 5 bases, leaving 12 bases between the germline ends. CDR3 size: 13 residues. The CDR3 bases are TGCGCCAGCAGCACAATACTTCGGACTGAAGCTTTCTTT. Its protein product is CASSTILRTEAFF.

The CDR3 region is CAWSVGGYEQYF. The DNA for the CDR3 is TGTGCCTGGAGTGTGGGGGGCTACGAGCAGTACTTC. The chain employs TRBV30 and TRBJ2-7, with D perhaps TRBD2 (6 bases). CDR3 length equals 12 residues. CDR1 is GTSNPN and CDR2 is SVGIG in the germline V gene (reference sequence). Trimming took 0 bases from V and 3 from J, leaving 6 bases between them.

CDR3 sequence reads: CASRQLAAQETQYF. CDR3 DNA: TGTGCCAGCAGGCAACTAGCGGCCCAAGAGACCCAGTACTTC. The J gene is TRBJ2-5, the V gene TRBV27; TRBD2 matches at 8 bases. V dropped 6 bases and J dropped 1; count of bases not matched to a gene: 4. The CDR3 consists of 14 residues. Germline V lookup: CDR1 MNHEY, CDR2 SMNVEV (reference sequence).

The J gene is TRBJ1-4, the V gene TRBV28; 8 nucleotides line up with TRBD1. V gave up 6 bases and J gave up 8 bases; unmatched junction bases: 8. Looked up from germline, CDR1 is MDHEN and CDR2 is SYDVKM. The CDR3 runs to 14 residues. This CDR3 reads CASRPGQGREKLFF. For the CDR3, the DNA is TGTGCCAGCAGACCTGGACAGGGTAGAGAAAAACTGTTTTTT.

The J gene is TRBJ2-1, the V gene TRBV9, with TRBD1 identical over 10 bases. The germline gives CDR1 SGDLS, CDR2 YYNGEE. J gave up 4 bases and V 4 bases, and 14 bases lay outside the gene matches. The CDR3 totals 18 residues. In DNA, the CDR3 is TGTGCCAGCAGCATCAGGGTAGACAGGGGGCGCGGGTACAATGAGCAGTTCTTC. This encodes CASSIRVDRGRGYNEQFF.

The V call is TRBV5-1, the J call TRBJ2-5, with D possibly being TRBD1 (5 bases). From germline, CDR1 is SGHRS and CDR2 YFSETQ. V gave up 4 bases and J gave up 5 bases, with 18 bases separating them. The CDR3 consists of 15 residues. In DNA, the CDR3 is TGCGCCAGCAGCCCTCTTGGGGCACCAGCGGAGACCCAGTACTTC. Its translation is CASSPLGAPAETQYF.

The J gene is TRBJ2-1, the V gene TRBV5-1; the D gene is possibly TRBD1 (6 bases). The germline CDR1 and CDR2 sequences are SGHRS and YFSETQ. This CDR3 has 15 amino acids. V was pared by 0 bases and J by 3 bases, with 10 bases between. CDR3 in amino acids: CASSLDGQNYNEQFF. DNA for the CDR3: TGCGCCAGCAGCTTGGATGGACAGAACTACAATGAGCAGTTCTTC.

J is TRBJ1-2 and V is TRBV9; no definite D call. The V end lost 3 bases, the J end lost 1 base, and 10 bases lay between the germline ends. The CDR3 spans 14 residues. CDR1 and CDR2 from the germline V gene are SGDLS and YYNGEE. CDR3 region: CASSAFSHNYGYTF. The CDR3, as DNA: TGTGCCAGCAGCGCATTTTCCCATAACTATGGCTACACCTTC.

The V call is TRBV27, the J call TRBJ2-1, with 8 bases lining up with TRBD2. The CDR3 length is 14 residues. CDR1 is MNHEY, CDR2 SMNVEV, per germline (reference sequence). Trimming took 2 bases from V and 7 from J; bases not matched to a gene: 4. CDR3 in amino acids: CASSLTTSDNEQFF. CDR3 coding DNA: TGTGCCAGCAGTTTAACGACTAGCGATAATGAGCAGTTCTTC.